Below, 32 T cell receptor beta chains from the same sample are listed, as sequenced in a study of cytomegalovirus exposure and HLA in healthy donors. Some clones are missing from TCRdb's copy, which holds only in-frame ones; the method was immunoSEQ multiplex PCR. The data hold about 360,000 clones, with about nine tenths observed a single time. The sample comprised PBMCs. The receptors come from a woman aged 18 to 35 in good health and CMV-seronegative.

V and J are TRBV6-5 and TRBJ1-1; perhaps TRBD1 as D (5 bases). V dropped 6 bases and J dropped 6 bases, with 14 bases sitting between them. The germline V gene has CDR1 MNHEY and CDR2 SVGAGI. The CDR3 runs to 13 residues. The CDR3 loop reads CASRPGGTAEAFF. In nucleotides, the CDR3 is TGTGCCAGCAGACCCGGGGGAACAGCTGAAGCTTTCTTT.

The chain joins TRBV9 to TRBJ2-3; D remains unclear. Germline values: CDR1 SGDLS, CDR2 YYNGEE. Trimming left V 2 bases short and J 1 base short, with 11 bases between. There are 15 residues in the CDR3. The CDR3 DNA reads TGTGCCAGCAGCGTCAGTTCGTCCGGCACAGATACGCAGTATTTT. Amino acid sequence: CASSVSSSGTDTQYF. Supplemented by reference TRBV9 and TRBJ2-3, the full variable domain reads DSGVTQTPKHLITATGQRVTLRCSPRSGDLSVYWYQQSLDQGLQFLIQYYNGEERAKGNILERFSAQQFPDLHSELNLSSLELGDSALYFCASSVSSSGTDTQYFGPGTRLTVL.

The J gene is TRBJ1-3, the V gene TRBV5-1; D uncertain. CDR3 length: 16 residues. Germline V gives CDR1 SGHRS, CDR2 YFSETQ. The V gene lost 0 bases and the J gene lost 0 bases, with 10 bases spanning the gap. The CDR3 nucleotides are TGCGCCAGCAGCTTGGCCCAGGTGGACTCTGGAAACACCATATATTTT. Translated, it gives CASSLAQVDSGNTIYF.

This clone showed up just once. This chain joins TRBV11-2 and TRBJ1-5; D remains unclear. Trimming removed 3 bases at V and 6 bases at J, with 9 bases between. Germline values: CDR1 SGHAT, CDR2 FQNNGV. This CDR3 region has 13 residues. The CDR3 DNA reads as TGTGCCAGCAGCTTCTCCCCGGGTCAGCCCCAGCATTTT. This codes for CASSFSPGQPQHF.

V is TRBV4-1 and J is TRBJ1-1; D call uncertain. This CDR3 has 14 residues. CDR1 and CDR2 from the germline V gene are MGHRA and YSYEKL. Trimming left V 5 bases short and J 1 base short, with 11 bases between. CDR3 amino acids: CASSTGLSNTEAFF. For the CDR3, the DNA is TGCGCCAGCAGCACTGGACTTTCGAACACTGAAGCTTTCTTT.

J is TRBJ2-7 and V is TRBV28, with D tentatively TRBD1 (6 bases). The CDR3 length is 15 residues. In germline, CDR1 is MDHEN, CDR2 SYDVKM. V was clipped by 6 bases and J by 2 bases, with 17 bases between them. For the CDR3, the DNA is TGTGCCAGCAGCCCTCCTCAGGGGTATCCCTACGAGCAGTACTTC. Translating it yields CASSPPQGYPYEQYF.

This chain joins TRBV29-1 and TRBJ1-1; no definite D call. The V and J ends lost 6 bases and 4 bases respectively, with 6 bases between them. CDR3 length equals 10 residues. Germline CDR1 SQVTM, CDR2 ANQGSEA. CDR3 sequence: CSVAPTEAFF. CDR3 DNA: TGCAGCGTCGCGCCCACTGAAGCTTTCTTT.

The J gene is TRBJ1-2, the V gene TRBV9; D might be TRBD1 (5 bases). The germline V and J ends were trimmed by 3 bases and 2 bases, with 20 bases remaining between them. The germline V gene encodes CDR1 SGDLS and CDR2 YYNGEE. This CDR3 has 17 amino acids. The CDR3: CASSAQGIWGLNYGYTF. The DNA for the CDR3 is TGTGCCAGCAGCGCGCAGGGAATATGGGGCCTAAACTATGGCTACACCTTC.

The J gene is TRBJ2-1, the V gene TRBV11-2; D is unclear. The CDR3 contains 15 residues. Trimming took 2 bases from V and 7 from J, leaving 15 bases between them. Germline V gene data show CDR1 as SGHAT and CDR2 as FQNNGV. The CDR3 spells CASSLLTAPFNEQFF. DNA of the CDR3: TGTGCCAGCAGCTTACTGACTGCCCCTTTTAATGAGCAGTTCTTC.

The CDR3 DNA reads as TGTGCCAGTGAGGATTGGCTAGATAAGGACACCGGGGAGCTGTTTTTT. Its protein product is CASEDWLDKDTGELFF. The rearrangement joins TRBV19 to TRBJ2-2, with D uncertain. Trimming shortened V by 8 bases and J by 3 bases, and 19 bases separated the two germline ends. The CDR3 extends over 16 amino acids. Germline-derived CDR1 and CDR2 are LNHDA and SQIVND (reference sequence).

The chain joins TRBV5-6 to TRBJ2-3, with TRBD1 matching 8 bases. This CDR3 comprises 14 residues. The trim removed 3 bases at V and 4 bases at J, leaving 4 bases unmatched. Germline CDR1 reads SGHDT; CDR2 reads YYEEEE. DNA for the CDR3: TGTGCCAGCAGCTCAGGGGGCTGGGCAGATACGCAGTATTTT. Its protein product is CASSSGGWADTQYF.

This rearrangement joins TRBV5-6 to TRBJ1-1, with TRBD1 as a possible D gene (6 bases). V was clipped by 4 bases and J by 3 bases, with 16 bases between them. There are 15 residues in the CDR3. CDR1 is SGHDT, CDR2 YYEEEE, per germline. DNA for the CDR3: TGTGCCAGCAGCCTATACAGGGCGTTGGACACTGAAGCTTTCTTT. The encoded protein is CASSLYRALDTEAFF.

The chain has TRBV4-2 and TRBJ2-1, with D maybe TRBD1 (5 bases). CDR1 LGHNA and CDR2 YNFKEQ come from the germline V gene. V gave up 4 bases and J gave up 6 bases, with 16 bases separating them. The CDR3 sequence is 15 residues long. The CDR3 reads CASSLDKHQGNEQFF. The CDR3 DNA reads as TGTGCCAGCAGCCTAGACAAACACCAGGGCAATGAGCAGTTCTTC.

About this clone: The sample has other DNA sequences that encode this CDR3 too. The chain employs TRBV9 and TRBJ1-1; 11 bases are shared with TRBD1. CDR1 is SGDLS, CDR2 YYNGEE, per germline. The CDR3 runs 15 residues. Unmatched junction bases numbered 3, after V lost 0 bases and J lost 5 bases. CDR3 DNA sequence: TGTGCCAGCAGCGTAGAGGGACAGGGGGTTACTGAAGCTTTCTTT. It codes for CASSVEGQGVTEAFF.

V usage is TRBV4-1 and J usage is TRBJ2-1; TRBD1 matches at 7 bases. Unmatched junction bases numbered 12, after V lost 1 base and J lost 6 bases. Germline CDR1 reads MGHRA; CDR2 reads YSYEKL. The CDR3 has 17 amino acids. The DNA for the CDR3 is TGCGCCAGCAGCCAAGCGACTTTTCTACAGGGGTCCAATGAGCAGTTCTTC. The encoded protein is CASSQATFLQGSNEQFF.

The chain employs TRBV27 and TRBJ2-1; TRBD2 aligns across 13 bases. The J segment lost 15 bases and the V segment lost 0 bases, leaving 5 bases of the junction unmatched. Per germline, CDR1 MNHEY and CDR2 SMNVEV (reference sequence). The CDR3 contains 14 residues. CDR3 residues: CASSLSGTSGNMFF. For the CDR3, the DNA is TGTGCCAGCAGTTTATCGGGGACTAGCGGGAATATGTTCTTC.

CDR3 amino acids: CASSLVASGLNNEQFF. The DNA of the CDR3 is TGCGCCAGCAGCTTGGTGGCTAGCGGGCTCAACAATGAGCAGTTCTTC. J is TRBJ2-1 and V is TRBV5-1; 8 nucleotides agree with TRBD2. The germline gives CDR1 SGHRS, CDR2 YFSETQ. J gave up 5 bases and V 0 bases, and 7 bases lay outside the gene matches. This CDR3 is built from 16 residues.

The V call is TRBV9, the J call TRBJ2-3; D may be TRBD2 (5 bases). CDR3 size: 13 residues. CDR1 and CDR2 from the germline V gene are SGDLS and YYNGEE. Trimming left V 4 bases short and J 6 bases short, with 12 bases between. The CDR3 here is CASSKGVTDTQYF. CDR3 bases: TGTGCCAGCAGCAAGGGAGTAACTGATACGCAGTATTTT. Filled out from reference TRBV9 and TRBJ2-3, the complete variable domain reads DSGVTQTPKHLITATGQRVTLRCSPRSGDLSVYWYQQSLDQGLQFLIQYYNGEERAKGNILERFSAQQFPDLHSELNLSSLELGDSALYFCASSKGVTDTQYFGPGTRLTVL.

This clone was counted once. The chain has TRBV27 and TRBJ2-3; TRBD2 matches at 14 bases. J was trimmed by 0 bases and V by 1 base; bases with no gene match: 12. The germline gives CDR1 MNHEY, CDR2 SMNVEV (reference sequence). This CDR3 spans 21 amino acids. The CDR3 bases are TGTGCCAGCAGTTTATTAGGACTAGCGGGGGGAGAAGGTGAAAGCACAGATACGCAGTATTTT. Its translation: CASSLLGLAGGEGESTDTQYF.

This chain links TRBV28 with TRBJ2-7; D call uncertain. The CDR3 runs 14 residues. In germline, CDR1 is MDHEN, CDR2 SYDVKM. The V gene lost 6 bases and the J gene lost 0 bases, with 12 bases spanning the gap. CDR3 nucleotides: TGTGCCAGCAGCCAACCCTACGGCTCCTACGAGCAGTACTTC. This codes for CASSQPYGSYEQYF.

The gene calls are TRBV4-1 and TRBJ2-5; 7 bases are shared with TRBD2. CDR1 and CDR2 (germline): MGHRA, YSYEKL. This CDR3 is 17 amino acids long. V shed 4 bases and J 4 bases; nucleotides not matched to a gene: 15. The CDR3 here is CASSRVQSQLAPETQYF. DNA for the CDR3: TGCGCCAGCAGCCGGGTCCAGTCTCAACTAGCGCCAGAGACCCAGTACTTC.

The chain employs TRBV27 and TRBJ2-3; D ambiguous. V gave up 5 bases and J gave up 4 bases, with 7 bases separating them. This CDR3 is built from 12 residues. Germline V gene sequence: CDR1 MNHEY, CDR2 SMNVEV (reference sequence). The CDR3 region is CASSERPDTQYF. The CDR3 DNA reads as TGTGCCAGCAGTGAGAGGCCAGATACGCAGTATTTT.

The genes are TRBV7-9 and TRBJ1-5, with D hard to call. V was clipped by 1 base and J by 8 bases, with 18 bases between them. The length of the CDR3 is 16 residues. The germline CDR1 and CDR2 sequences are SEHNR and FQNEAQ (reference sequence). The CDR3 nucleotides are TGTGCCAGCAGCTTAGGCTATGGAAACGGGGTAAAGCCCCAGCATTTT. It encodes CASSLGYGNGVKPQHF.

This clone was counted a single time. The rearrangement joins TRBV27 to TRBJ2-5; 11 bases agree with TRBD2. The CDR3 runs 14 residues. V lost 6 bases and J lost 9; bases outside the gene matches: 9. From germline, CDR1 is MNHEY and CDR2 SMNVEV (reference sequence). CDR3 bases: TGTGCCAGCAGCGGTCTAGCGGGAGGAGATGCCCAGTACTTC. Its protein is CASSGLAGGDAQYF.

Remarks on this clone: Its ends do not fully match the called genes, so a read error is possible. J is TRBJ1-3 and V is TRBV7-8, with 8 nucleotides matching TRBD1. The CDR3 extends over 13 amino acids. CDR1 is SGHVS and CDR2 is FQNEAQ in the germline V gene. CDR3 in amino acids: CASRGHSGNTIYF. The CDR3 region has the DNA TGTGCGAGCAGGGGGCATTCAGGAAACACCATATATTTT.

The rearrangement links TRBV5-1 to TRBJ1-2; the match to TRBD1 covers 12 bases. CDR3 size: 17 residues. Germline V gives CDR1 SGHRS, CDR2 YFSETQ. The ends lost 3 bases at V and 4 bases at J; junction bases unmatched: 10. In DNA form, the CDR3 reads TGCGCCAGCAGCTCCCACCGGGACAGGGGGCGAAGCTATGGCTACACCTTC. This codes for CASSSHRDRGRSYGYTF.

The CDR3 nucleotides read TGTGCCAGCAGTGGCTACAGGGGGCCATCCGGGGAGCTGTTTTTT. Protein sequence: CASSGYRGPSGELFF. The V and J genes are TRBV6-1 and TRBJ2-2; 9 positions agree with TRBD1. V lost 4 bases and J lost 6; bases outside the gene matches: 6. The germline gives CDR1 MNHNS, CDR2 SASEGT. This CDR3 comprises 15 residues.

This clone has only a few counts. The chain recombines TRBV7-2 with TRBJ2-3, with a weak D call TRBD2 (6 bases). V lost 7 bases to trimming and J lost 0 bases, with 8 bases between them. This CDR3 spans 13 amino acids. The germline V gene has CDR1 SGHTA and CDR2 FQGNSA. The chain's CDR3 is CASTSESTDTQYF. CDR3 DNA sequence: TGTGCCAGCACTAGCGAGAGCACAGATACGCAGTATTTT.

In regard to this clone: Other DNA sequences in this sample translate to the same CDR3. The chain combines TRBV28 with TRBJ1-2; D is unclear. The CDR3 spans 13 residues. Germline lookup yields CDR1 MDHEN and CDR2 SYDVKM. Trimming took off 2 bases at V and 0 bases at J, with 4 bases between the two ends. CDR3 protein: CASSLRTNYGYTF. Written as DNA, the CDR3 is TGTGCCAGCAGTTTACGTACTAACTATGGCTACACCTTC.

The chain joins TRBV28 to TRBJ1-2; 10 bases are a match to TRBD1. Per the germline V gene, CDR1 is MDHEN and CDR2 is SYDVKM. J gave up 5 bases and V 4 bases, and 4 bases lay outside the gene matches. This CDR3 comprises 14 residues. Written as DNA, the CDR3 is TGTGCCAGCAGTTCGACAGGGGGCTGGTATGGCTACACCTTC. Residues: CASSSTGGWYGYTF.

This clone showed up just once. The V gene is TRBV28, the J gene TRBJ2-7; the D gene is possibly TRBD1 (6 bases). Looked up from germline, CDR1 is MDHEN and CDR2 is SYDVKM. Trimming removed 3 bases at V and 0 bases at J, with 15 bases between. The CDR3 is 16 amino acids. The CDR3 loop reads CASSFRPGVSSYEQYF. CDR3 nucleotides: TGTGCCAGCAGTTTTCGGCCAGGGGTGAGCTCCTACGAGCAGTACTTC.

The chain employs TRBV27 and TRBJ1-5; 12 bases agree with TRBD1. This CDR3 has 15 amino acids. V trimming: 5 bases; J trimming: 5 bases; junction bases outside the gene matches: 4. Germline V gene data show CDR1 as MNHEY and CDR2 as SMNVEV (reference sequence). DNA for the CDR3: TGTGCCAGCAGTAAGGGACAGGGGGCTTATCAGCCCCAGCATTTT. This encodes CASSKGQGAYQPQHF.